Sequencing of this TCR beta chain was carried out in a study of a mutant IDH1 vaccine in newly diagnosed glioma (dated by TCRdb to 2020 to 2022). Describing the broader study: Patients were given eight vaccinations, in weeks 1, 3, 5, 7, 11, 15, 19 and 23, which matched visits V03 through V10. Of the 30 or so patients who were treated, about 62% were male and around 38% were female, and the mean age was around 40 years. Prior to enrollment, patients had been given standard therapy consisting of radiotherapy alone, temozolomide alone, or radiochemotherapy with temozolomide, with the combination given to most patients. Peripheral blood was collected at six visits: V03 (baseline), V05, V07, V10, V12 and V13. For exploratory analyses, longitudinal TCRB deep sequencing was carried out in under 30 treated patients wherever samples were available. Vaccination was initiated 4-6 weeks after radiotherapy alone, or concurrently with temozolomide cycles in the chemotherapy-containing groups. Overall study results and their limits: No apparent relationship was observed between pseudoprogression and alterations in the top peripheral T cell clonotypes detected by TCRB sequencing. Selection of PBMC samples for TCRB deep sequencing was based on availability. Immune responses induced by the vaccine were seen in approximately 93% of patients across multiple MHC alleles. The authors noted that analyses of patient blood samples could not be reproduced because of sample limitations.

Turning to this clone: No antigen is known for it. Base qualities are missing; no much larger clone stands one base away.

Reading the germline V gene (reference sequence) gives CDR1 MNHNY and CDR2 SVGAGI. Including the terminal cysteine and phenylalanine, the CDR3 comprises 14 residues. Kept here is only the CDR3 DNA, which spans 42 bases and is read in frame from base 1. V has 4 bases trimmed and J has 6 bases trimmed; junction bases matching no gene number 4. The time point label corresponds to: week 11, during vaccination. Each vaccine dose, consisting of 300 ug of a 20-mer mutant IDH1 peptide in Montanide, was administered subcutaneously with topical imiquimod. All donors had newly diagnosed IDH1-mutant astrocytomas of WHO grade 3 or 4 that showed loss of nuclear ATRX. The samples were drawn from NOA16, a multicentre, single-arm, open-label phase I trial in Germany that tested a mutant IDH1 peptide vaccine in humans for the first time. Genomic DNA for TCRB sequencing was isolated from EDTA blood with the DNeasy Blood and Tissue Kit.

Libraries came from the immunoSEQ multiplex PCR assay. Following the manufacturer's protocol, the hsTCRB Kit was used to amplify rearranged TCR beta chain sequences. TCRB libraries were sequenced on an Illumina MiSeq. Regarding the original processing steps: The proprietary platform of the kit vendor was used for demultiplexing, trimming and gene mapping. As stored in TCRdb, this immuneACCESS dataset retains in-frame rearrangements with V and J assigned. A fraction of the clones does not appear; measured against another copy, unresolved V genes explain less than half of the discrepancy, and the remainder lacks a known reason. V, J and clone size are those of that table, while D and trimming were read from the DNA. The sample includes 120,000 or so clones, with about four fifths observed a single time. The ten most abundant clones make up 5.5% of the sample.

The chain employs TRBV6-6 and TRBJ2-7; the junction holds 12 bases that match TRBD1. The receptor's source is a man aged 35 to 55 with glioma. Sequencing used PBMCs, obtained from a glioma patient whose treatment included an IDH1 peptide vaccine. In nucleotides, the sequence is TGTGCCAGCAGTTCCGGGACAGGGGGCGTCGAGCAGTACTTC. Its product reads: CASSSGTGGVEQYF.